The 18 T cell receptor beta chains given below trace back to one sample, sequenced in a study of post-analysis software for immune sequencing data. These receptors have no known antigen. Overall study findings and caveats: Five or six TRBV segments, TRBV5-6, TRBV5-1 and TRBV20-1 among them, were found more frequent in patients than controls.

Unique molecular identifiers tagged the TCR beta cDNA libraries. In TCRdb, the PCR reads were re-called with MiXCR into one record per CDR3 protein. The sample has roughly 870,000 distinct CDR3 sequences, around 50% seen once. The source material was blood. These receptors were obtained from a girl between 10 and 17 years old with multiple sclerosis.

V is TRBV7-2 and J is TRBJ2-3; TRBD1 or TRBD2 may be the D gene (5 bases each). Germline values: CDR1 SGHTA, CDR2 FQGNSA. The CDR3 is made up of 13 amino acids. Deletions cut 2 bases from V and 8 bases from J, with 11 bases between. In nucleotides, the CDR3 is TGTGCCAGCAGCTTATGGGACGAGGCTACGCAGTATTTT. Protein sequence: CASSLWDEATQYF.

The rearrangement uses TRBV7-6 and TRBJ2-7; the D is unclear. The CDR3 is 16 residues long. Trimming took 2 bases from V and 2 from J, leaving 16 bases between them. From germline, CDR1 is SGHVS and CDR2 FNYEAQ. For the CDR3, the DNA is TGTGCCAGCAGCTTACAACCCGGGCCCGTCACCTACGAGCAGTACTTC. Translation gives CASSLQPGPVTYEQYF.

There are a few counts of this clonotype. The chain joins TRBV12-3 or TRBV12-4 to TRBJ2-1; D remains unclear. The CDR3 loop spans 13 amino acids. Trimming removed 4 bases at V and 4 bases at J, with 8 bases between. This chain's CDR3 is CASSWATYNEQFF. Written as DNA, the CDR3 is TGTGCCAGCAGTTGGGCTACTTACAATGAGCAGTTCTTC.

The chain has TRBV27 and TRBJ2-7; 11 bases align to TRBD1. The germline V gene encodes CDR1 MNHEY and CDR2 SMNVEV (reference sequence). The CDR3 consists of 15 residues. Trimming at V came to 4 bases and at J to 5 bases, leaving 7 bases not matched to a gene. The CDR3 DNA reads as TGTGCCAGCAGTTCCCCGGGACAGGGGGGGAACGAGCAGTACTTC. The encoded protein is CASSSPGQGGNEQYF.

The rearrangement links TRBV3-1 to TRBJ2-1; 9 bases agree with TRBD2. Gene TRBJ2-7 matches the end of the DNA better, so the J call may be wrong. Per germline, CDR1 LGHDT and CDR2 YNNKEL (reference sequence). This CDR3 spans 16 amino acids. The CDR3 coding sequence is TGTGCCAGCAGCCACAGCGGGGGGCACTCCTACAATGAGCAGTACTTC. Protein: CASSHSGGHSYNEQYF.

The V and J genes are TRBV5-1 and TRBJ2-5; D call uncertain. V dropped 0 bases and J dropped 9 bases, with 12 bases sitting between them. The CDR3 has 13 amino acids. CDR1 SGHRS and CDR2 YFSETQ come from the germline V gene. The CDR3 loop reads CASSLGAAEPQYF. As DNA, the CDR3 is TGCGCCAGCAGCTTGGGAGCTGCGGAGCCCCAGTACTTC.

V and J are TRBV7-2 and TRBJ2-6, with 8 nucleotides matching TRBD1. CDR3 length: 15 amino acids. Germline CDR1 is SGHTA and CDR2 is FQGNSA. With 5 bases clipped from V and 4 bases from J, the junction kept 4 bases outside the gene matches. Written as DNA, the CDR3 is TGTGCCAGCAGCCCGACAGGGGTCGGGGCCAACGTCCTGACTTTC. Protein product: CASSPTGVGANVLTF.

The rearrangement links TRBV2 to TRBJ2-3; 8 bases map to TRBD1. V trimming: 3 bases; J trimming: 4 bases; junction bases outside the gene matches: 6. Germline CDR1 SNHLY, CDR2 FYNNEI. The CDR3 has 15 amino acids. CDR3 in amino acids: CASSDGDRGADTQYF. CDR3 nucleotides: TGTGCCAGCAGTGACGGAGACAGGGGAGCAGATACGCAGTATTTT.

V usage is TRBV20-1 and J usage is TRBJ2-3, with TRBD1 identical over 7 bases. V was pared by 6 bases and J by 7 bases, with 16 bases of the junction left unmatched. Germline CDR1 reads DFQATT; CDR2 reads SNEGSKA (reference sequence). This CDR3 has 15 amino acids. The CDR3 region is CSAAYSAAGGNTQYF. The CDR3 DNA reads as TGCAGTGCCGCCTATTCAGCAGCAGGGGGAAATACGCAGTATTTT.

This clonotype was detected a few times. The J gene is TRBJ2-3, the V gene TRBV11-2; no reliable D call. Germline V lookup: CDR1 SGHAT, CDR2 FQNNGV. V was pared by 5 bases and J by 2 bases, with 17 bases between. The length of the CDR3 is 16 residues. CDR3 sequence (DNA): TGTGCCAGCAGCGCATTCGCGAGGCAGTCCACAGATACGCAGTATTTT. Translation gives CASSAFARQSTDTQYF.

This clonotype was observed a handful of times. The gene calls are TRBV12-3 or TRBV12-4 and TRBJ1-5, with D unresolved. The CDR3 covers 13 residues. The ends were cut back, 2 bases at V and 3 bases at J, with 5 bases in the middle. CDR3 region: CASSLQINQPQHF. CDR3 DNA: TGTGCCAGCAGTTTACAGATCAATCAGCCCCAGCATTTT.

Here the CDR3 DNA reads TGTGCCAGCAGCTTGTCTTTTGGTATAGTTTCTGGGGCCAACGTCCTGACTTTC. This encodes CASSLSFGIVSGANVLTF. The chain joins TRBV7-2 to TRBJ2-6; D uncertain. Trimming pared 3 bases from V and 1 base from J, leaving 16 bases between. The CDR3 extends over 18 amino acids. In germline, CDR1 is SGHTA, CDR2 FQGNSA.

The gene calls are TRBV28 and TRBJ2-7; a possible D gene is TRBD1 (6 bases). Trimming shortened V by 7 bases and J by 2 bases, and 15 bases separated the two germline ends. Per the germline V gene, CDR1 is MDHEN and CDR2 is SYDVKM. The CDR3 loop spans 14 amino acids. The chain's CDR3 is CASKPPGVTYEQYF. In DNA, the CDR3 is TGTGCCAGCAAGCCCCCAGGGGTGACCTACGAGCAGTACTTC.

The chain employs TRBV3-1 and TRBJ2-1; no clear D gene. The germline V gene encodes CDR1 LGHDT and CDR2 YNNKEL (reference sequence). CDR3 length: 12 amino acids. Deletions cut 5 bases from V and 10 bases from J, with 12 bases between. The DNA of the CDR3 is TGTGCCAGCAGCTCGAGCACGGCCGAGCAGTTCTTC. Translating it yields CASSSSTAEQFF.

CDR3 in amino acids: CASSFVPRPNYGYTF. CDR3 nucleotides: TGTGCCAGCAGTTTCGTTCCCAGGCCCAACTATGGCTACACCTTC. The V call is TRBV12-3 or TRBV12-4, the J call TRBJ1-2; D uncertain. Deletions cut 3 bases from V and 2 bases from J, with 13 bases between. The CDR3 loop spans 15 amino acids.

The V gene is TRBV6-1, the J gene TRBJ2-1, with D maybe TRBD2 (5 bases). The V end was cut by 1 base, the J end by 4 bases, with 17 bases between. Germline V gene sequence: CDR1 MNHNS, CDR2 SASEGT. The CDR3 sequence is 17 residues long. The CDR3 loop reads CASSEVTLGPGYNEQFF. The CDR3 DNA is TGTGCCAGCAGTGAAGTCACTCTCGGGCCGGGGTACAATGAGCAGTTCTTC.

This clonotype has a handful of counts. The genes are TRBV6-1 and TRBJ2-3, with 10 bases lining up with TRBD2. The CDR3 sequence is 14 residues long. CDR1 and CDR2 (germline): MNHNS, SASEGT. V dropped 7 bases and J dropped 6; count of bases not matched to a gene: 7. The CDR3 DNA reads TGTGCCAGCACCTCCGGGACTAGCGCCGATACGCAGTATTTT. Residues: CASTSGTSADTQYF.

This clonotype has just one count. The J gene is TRBJ2-5, the V gene TRBV5-1; D may be TRBD1 (6 bases). The V end was cut by 4 bases, the J end by 11 bases, with 18 bases between. The CDR3 extends over 13 amino acids. The germline V gene encodes CDR1 SGHRS and CDR2 YFSETQ. This chain's CDR3 is CASSTGQHNEQYF. The DNA of the CDR3 is TGCGCCAGCAGCACCGGACAGCACAATGAGCAGTACTTC. Full variable domain (outside the CDR3, taken from reference TRBV5-1 and TRBJ2-5): KAGVTQTPRYLIKTRGQQVTLSCSPISGHRSVSWYQQTPGQGLQFLFEYFSETQRNKGNFPGRFSGRQFSNSRSEMNVSTLELGDSALYLCASSTGQHNEQYFGPGTRLLVL.